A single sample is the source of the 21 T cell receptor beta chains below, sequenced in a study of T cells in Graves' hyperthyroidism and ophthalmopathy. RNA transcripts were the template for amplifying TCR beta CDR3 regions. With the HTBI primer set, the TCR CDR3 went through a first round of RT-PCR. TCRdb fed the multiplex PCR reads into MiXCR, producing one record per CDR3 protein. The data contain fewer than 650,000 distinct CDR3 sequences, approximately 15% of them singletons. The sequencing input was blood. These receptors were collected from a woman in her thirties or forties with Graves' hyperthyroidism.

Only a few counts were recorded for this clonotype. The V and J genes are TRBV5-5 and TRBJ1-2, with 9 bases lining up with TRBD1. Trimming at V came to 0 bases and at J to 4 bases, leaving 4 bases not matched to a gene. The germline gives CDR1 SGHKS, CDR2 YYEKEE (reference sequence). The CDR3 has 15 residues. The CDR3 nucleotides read TGTGCCAGCAGCTTGGGGGACAGGGTCCTCTATGGCTACACCTTC. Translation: CASSLGDRVLYGYTF.

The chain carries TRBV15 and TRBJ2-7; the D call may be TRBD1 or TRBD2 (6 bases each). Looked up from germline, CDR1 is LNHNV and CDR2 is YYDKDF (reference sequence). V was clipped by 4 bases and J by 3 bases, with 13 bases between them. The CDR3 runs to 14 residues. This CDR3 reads CATSTGGHYYEQYF. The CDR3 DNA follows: TGTGCCACCAGCACTGGGGGGCACTACTACGAGCAGTACTTC.

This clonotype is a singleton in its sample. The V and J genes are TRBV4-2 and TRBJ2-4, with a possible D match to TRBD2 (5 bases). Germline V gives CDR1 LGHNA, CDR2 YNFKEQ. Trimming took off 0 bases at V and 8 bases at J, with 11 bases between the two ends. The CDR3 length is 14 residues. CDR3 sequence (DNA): TGTGCCAGCAGCCAAGATGGGAGAGGAGACATTCAGTACTTC. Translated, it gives CASSQDGRGDIQYF.

The DNA of the CDR3 is TGTGCCATCAGTGATTTTGGCGGGAGTGCCTACAATGAGCAGTTCTTC. Its translation is CAISDFGGSAYNEQFF. The genes are TRBV10-3 and TRBJ2-1; 7 bases map to TRBD2. Trimming removed 3 bases from V and 2 bases from J; junction bases left unmatched: 7. Germline assignment: CDR1 ENHRY and CDR2 SYGVKD. The CDR3 spans 16 residues.

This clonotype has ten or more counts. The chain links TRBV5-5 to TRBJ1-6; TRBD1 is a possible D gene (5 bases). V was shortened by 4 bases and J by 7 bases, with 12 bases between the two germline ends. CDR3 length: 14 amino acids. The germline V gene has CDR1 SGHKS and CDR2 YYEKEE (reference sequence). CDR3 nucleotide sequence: TGTGCCAGCAGCCCCGGGGGGGACAATTCACCCCTCCACTTT. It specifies CASSPGGDNSPLHF.

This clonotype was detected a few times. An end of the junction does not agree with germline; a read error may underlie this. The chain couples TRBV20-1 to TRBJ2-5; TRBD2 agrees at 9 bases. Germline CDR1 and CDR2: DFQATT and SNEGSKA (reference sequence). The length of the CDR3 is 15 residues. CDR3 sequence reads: CSARGGGRASETQYF. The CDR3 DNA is TGCAGTGCCAGAGGGGGCGGGAGGGCATCAGAGACCCAGTACTTC.

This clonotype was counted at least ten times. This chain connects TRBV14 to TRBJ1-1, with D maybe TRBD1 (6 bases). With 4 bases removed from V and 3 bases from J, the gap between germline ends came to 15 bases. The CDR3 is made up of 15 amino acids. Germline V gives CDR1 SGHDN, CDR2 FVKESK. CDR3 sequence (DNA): TGTGCCAGCAGCCCTCATCAGGGGAGGGACACTGAAGCTTTCTTT. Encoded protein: CASSPHQGRDTEAFF.

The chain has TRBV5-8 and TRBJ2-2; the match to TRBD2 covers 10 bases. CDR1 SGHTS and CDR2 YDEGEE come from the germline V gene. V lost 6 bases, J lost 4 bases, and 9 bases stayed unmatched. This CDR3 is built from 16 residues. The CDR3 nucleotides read TGTGCCAGCAACTCATGGACTAGCGGAATCACCGGGGAGCTGTTTTTT. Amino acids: CASNSWTSGITGELFF.

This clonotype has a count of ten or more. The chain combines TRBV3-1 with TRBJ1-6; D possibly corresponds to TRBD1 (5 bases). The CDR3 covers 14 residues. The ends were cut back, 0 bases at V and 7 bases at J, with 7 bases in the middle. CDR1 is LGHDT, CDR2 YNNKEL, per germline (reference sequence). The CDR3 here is CASSQDGGNSPLHF. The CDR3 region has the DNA TGTGCCAGCAGCCAAGATGGGGGAAATTCACCCCTCCACTTT.

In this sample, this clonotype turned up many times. In DNA, the CDR3 is TGTGCCATCAGATTGTTCAGGTTGTGGACTGAAGCTTTCTTT. Its translation is CAIRLFRLWTEAFF. This rearrangement joins TRBV10-3 to TRBJ1-1; unclear D gene. This CDR3 comprises 14 residues. V was clipped by 6 bases and J by 5 bases, with 16 bases between them. Germline CDR1 ENHRY, CDR2 SYGVKD.

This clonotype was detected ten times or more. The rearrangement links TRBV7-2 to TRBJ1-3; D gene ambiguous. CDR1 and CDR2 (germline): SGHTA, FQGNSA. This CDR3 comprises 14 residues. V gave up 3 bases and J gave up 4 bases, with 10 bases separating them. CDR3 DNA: TGTGCCAGCAGCTTGGCCCAAGGCGGAAACACCATATATTTT. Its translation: CASSLAQGGNTIYF.

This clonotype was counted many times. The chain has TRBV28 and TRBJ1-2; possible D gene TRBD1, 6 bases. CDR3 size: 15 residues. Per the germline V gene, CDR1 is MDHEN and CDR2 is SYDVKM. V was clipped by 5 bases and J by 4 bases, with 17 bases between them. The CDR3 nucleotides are TGTGCCAGCAGTCTTATCTTACAGGGCTCCTATGGCTACACCTTC. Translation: CASSLILQGSYGYTF.

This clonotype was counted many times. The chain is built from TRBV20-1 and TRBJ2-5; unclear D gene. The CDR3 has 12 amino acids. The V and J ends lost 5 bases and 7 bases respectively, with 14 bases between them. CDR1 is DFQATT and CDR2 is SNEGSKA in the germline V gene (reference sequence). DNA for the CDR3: TGCAGTGCTTTACCCGAAGCGAGGACCCAGTACTTC. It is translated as CSALPEARTQYF.

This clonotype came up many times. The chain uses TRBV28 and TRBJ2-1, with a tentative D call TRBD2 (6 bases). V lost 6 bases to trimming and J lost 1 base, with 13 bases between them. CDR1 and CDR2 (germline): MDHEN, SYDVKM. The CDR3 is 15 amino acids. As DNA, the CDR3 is TGTGCCAGCAGGCCGGGACTCGAATCCTACAATGAGCAGTTCTTC. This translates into CASRPGLESYNEQFF.

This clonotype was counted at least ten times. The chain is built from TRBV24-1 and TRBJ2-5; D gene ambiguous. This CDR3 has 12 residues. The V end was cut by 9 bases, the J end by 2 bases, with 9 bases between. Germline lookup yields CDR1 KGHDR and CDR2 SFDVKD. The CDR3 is CATQDLQETQYF. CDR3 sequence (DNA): TGTGCCACCCAGGACCTACAAGAGACCCAGTACTTC.

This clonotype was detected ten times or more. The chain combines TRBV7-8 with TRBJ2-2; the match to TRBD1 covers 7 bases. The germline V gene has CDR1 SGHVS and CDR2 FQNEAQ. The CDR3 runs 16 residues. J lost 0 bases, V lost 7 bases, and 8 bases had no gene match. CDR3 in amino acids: CASIQSGTANTGELFF. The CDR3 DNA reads TGTGCCAGCATCCAATCCGGGACAGCGAACACCGGGGAGCTGTTTTTT.

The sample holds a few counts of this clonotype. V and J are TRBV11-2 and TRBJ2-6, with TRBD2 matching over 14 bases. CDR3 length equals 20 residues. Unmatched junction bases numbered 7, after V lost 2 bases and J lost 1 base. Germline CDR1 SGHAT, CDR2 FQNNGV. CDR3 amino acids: CASSLTGLAGVSSGANVLTF. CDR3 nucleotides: TGTGCCAGCAGCTTAACGGGACTAGCGGGAGTTTCTTCTGGGGCCAACGTCCTGACTTTC.

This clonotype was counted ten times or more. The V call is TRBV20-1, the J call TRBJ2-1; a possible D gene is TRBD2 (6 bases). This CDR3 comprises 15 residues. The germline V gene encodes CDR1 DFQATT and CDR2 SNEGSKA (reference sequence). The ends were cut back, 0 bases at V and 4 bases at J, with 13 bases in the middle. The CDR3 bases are TGCAGTGCTAGAGATCTAGCGAACCTTTACAATGAGCAGTTCTTC. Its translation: CSARDLANLYNEQFF.

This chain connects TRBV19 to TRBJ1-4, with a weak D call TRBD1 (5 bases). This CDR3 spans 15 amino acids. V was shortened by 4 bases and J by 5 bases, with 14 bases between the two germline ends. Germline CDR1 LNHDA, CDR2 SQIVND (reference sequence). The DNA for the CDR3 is TGTGCCAGTAGTACTGGGGGACGGATCAATGAAAAACTGTTTTTT. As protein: CASSTGGRINEKLFF.

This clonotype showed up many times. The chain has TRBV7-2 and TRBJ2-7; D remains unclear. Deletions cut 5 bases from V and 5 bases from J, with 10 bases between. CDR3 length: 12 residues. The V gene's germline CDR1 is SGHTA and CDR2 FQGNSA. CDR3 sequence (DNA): TGTGCCAGCAGCGATGGGGTCGACGAGCAGTACTTC. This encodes CASSDGVDEQYF.

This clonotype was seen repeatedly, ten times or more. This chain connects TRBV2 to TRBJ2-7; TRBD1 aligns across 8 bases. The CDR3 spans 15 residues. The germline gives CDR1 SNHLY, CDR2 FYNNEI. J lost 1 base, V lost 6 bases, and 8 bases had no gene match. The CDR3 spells CASSPGRGLSYEQYF. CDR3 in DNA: TGTGCCAGCAGCCCAGGCAGGGGGCTGTCCTACGAGCAGTACTTC.